A single sample is the source of the 2 T cell receptor beta chains below, sequenced in a study of tumor-infiltrating lymphocytes in primary liver carcinoma. Priming with a constant-region primer yielded TCR beta cDNA from 400 to 500 ng total RNA. Slightly modified ARM-PCR served as the procedure for the TCR beta libraries. These libraries came from three rounds of nested multiplex PCR. Amplification in the first two PCR rounds was performed using TRBV1-TRBV30 forward primers and a C-beta reverse primer for approximately 10 cycles each. TCRdb reprocessed the multiplex PCR reads via MiXCR and lists one record per CDR3 protein. In the table there are just over 300,000 distinct CDR3 sequences, around 50% of which are singletons. Researchers drew blood RNA from unsorted whole blood and extracted germline DNA as well. Sequencing input: peripheral blood. Every receptor here comes from a woman aged 25-40 years with primary liver carcinoma and hepatitis B virus infection.

Comment on this clonotype: The germline gene is not matched at one end of the junction; a read error may be the cause. This chain connects TRBV11-3 to TRBJ2-3, with TRBD2 identical over 8 bases. Germline CDR1 is SGHNT and CDR2 is YENEEA. The CDR3 spans 13 residues. CDR3 bases: TGTGTCAGCAGTGCGGGGGGCACTCGAGGGCAGTATTTT. Translated: CVSSAGGTRGQYF.

Notes on this clonotype: One end of the junction is discordant with germline, which a read error may explain. V gene TRBV11-2 combines with J gene TRBJ2-3; D uncertain. CDR3 length: 14 residues. CDR1 SGHAT and CDR2 FQNNGV come from the germline V gene. The CDR3 loop reads CASSLPLGTDTHYF. The CDR3 DNA reads as TGTGCCAGCAGCTTACCACTGGGCACAGATACGCACTATTTT.